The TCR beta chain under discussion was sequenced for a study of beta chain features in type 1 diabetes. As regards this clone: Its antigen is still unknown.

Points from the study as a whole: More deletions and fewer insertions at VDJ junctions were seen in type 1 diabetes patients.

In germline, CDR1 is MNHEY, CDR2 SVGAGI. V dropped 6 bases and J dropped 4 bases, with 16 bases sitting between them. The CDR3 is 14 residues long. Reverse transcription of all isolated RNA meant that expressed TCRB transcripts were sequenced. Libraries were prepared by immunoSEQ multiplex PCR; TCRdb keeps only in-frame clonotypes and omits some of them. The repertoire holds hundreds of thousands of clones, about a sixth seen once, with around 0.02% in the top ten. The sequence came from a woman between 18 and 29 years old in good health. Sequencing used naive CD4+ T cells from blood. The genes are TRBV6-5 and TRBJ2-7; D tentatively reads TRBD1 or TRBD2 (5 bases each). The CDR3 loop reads CASRQGPLNYEQYF. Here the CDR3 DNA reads TGTGCCAGCAGGCAGGGACCCCTCAATTACGAGCAGTACTTC.